The 15 T cell receptor beta chains given below trace back to one sample, sequenced in a study of blood T cell repertoires in COVID-19 (dated by TCRdb to about 2020). To prepare the library, the immunoSEQ multiplex PCR assay was applied. Here the immuneACCESS table is served through TCRdb, limited to in-frame sequences with V and J called. Missing clones are a known gap in these copies; in checked studies unresolved V genes cover under half, and the rest lacks a known reason. For this sample there are 100,000 to 110,000 clones; 80% appear just once. Clones ranked in the top ten supply about 12% of the sample. Sequencing used peripheral blood. Source of these receptors: a woman aged 70-85 years with acute or convalescent COVID-19.

CDR3 bases: TGTGCCAGCAGGCCGCCCCTAATGAACACTGAAGCTTTCTTT. This sequence encodes CASRPPLMNTEAFF. The V call is TRBV2, the J call TRBJ1-1; D uncertain. Germline CDR1 SNHLY, CDR2 FYNNEI. V dropped 6 bases and J dropped 0 bases, with 11 bases sitting between them. This CDR3 region has 14 residues.

The rearrangement joins TRBV5-1 to TRBJ2-3; D perhaps matches TRBD1 (5 bases). The V gene's germline CDR1 is SGHRS and CDR2 YFSETQ. Trimming pared 0 bases from V and 2 bases from J, leaving 10 bases between. This CDR3 contains 15 residues. The CDR3 protein is CASSLGSGITDTQYF. CDR3 coding DNA: TGCGCCAGCAGCTTGGGGTCAGGGATCACAGATACGCAGTATTTT.

This clone was seen a handful of times. V usage is TRBV7-2 and J usage is TRBJ2-5; the D gene is possibly TRBD2 (7 bases). V was shortened by 2 bases and J by 5 bases, with 15 bases between the two germline ends. Germline V gene sequence: CDR1 SGHTA, CDR2 FQGNSA. The CDR3 loop spans 15 amino acids. CDR3 DNA sequence: TGTGCCAGCAGCTTATGGCGGGGGCCGGAGGAGACCCAGTACTTC. The encoded protein is CASSLWRGPEETQYF.

This clone appeared once. At one end, the junction sequence differs from germline, possibly due to a read error. The chain couples TRBV3-1 (or the pseudogene TRBV3-2) to TRBJ1-2; unclear D gene. The CDR3 consists of 13 residues. Germline V gives CDR1 LGHDT, CDR2 YNNKEL (reference sequence). CDR3 DNA sequence: TGTGCCAGCAGTCAAGGTTCTTCCTATGGCTACACCTTC. Translating gives CASSQGSSYGYTF.

This clone was counted once. V and J are TRBV27 and TRBJ1-1, with D hard to call. V shed 8 bases and J shed 7 bases, with 17 bases lying between them. Per germline, CDR1 MNHEY and CDR2 SMNVEV (reference sequence). The CDR3 length is 13 residues. The CDR3 nucleotides read TGTGCCAGCTTCAGTCGAACAGCGGGTGAAGCTTTCTTT. Protein product: CASFSRTAGEAFF.

The rearrangement joins TRBV7-2 to TRBJ1-3; 7 bases agree with TRBD1. With 5 bases clipped from V and 3 bases from J, the junction kept 4 bases outside the gene matches. CDR1 and CDR2 (germline): SGHTA, FQGNSA. This CDR3 is built from 14 residues. The CDR3 loop reads CASSTGVGGNTIYF. In DNA form, the CDR3 reads TGTGCCAGCAGCACAGGGGTGGGTGGAAACACCATATATTTT.

The chain links TRBV29-1 to TRBJ2-7; D is possibly TRBD1 (5 bases). The V end was cut by 5 bases, the J end by 2 bases, with 7 bases between. This CDR3 has 11 amino acids. The V gene's germline CDR1 is SQVTM and CDR2 ANQGSEA. The CDR3 reads CSVLTAYEQYF. The CDR3 DNA follows: TGCAGCGTTCTGACAGCCTACGAGCAGTACTTC.

V and J are TRBV18 and TRBJ2-7; 7 bases agree with TRBD1. With 3 bases clipped from V and 5 bases from J, the junction kept 10 bases outside the gene matches. The CDR3 runs 15 residues. CDR1 KGHSH and CDR2 LQKENI come from the germline V gene. The CDR3 DNA is TGTGCCAGCTCACCTTCAGGGACAGCTATGAACGAGCAGTACTTC. Its translation is CASSPSGTAMNEQYF.

This clone was picked up a small number of times. The V call is TRBV19, the J call TRBJ2-7; 8 nucleotides agree with TRBD1. Losses at the gene ends were 6 bases for V and 5 bases for J; bases not matched to a gene: 6. The length of the CDR3 is 13 residues. Germline V gives CDR1 LNHDA, CDR2 SQIVND (reference sequence). The CDR3 loop is CASSRTGSNEQYF. The CDR3 coding sequence is TGTGCCAGTAGCCGGACAGGGAGCAACGAGCAGTACTTC.

The V and J genes are TRBV13 and TRBJ2-7; 13 bases are a match to TRBD2. Looked up from germline, CDR1 is PRHDT and CDR2 is FYEKMQ (reference sequence). CDR3 length equals 18 residues. The J segment lost 0 bases and the V segment lost 3 bases, leaving 8 bases of the junction unmatched. The CDR3 DNA sequence: TGTGCCAGCAGCTTCCAGACTAGCGGGGGGACATTCTCCTACGAGCAGTACTTC. Translation gives CASSFQTSGGTFSYEQYF.

For this clone: With a much larger clone just one base away, this may be a read error. Distinct nucleotide sequences in the sample also encode this CDR3. The chain uses TRBV5-1 and TRBJ2-1; D remains unclear. CDR1 and CDR2 (germline): SGHRS, YFSETQ. The length of the CDR3 is 17 residues. V was cut by 0 bases and J by 0 bases, with 13 bases left in between. The CDR3 nucleotides are TGCGCCAGCAGCTTGGGGGCCGTGAGAAGCTCCTACAATGAGCAGTTCTTC. This gives the protein CASSLGAVRSSYNEQFF.

This chain uses TRBV29-1 with TRBJ1-3, with 11 bases that match TRBD1. V shed 7 bases and J 1 base; nucleotides not matched to a gene: 3. Per germline, CDR1 SQVTM and CDR2 ANQGSEA. This CDR3 comprises 14 residues. CDR3 sequence reads: CSAGQGASGNTIYF. The CDR3 nucleotides are TGCAGCGCTGGACAGGGGGCATCTGGAAACACCATATATTTT.

CDR3 nucleotides: TGCGCCAGCAGTGAGGGTAGCGGGGCCCTCTACGAGCAGTACTTC. As protein: CASSEGSGALYEQYF. This chain uses TRBV10-1 with TRBJ2-7, with 8 positions matching TRBD2. Germline values: CDR1 WNHNN, CDR2 SYGVQD (reference sequence). The CDR3 runs 15 residues. J lost 3 bases, V lost 2 bases, and 6 bases had no gene match.

V is TRBV6-5 and J is TRBJ2-7, with D uncertain. With 0 bases removed from V and 1 base from J, the gap between germline ends came to 4 bases. This CDR3 spans 13 amino acids. The germline CDR1 and CDR2 sequences are MNHEY and SVGAGI. This chain's CDR3 is CASSYSRSYEQYF. The CDR3 DNA follows: TGTGCCAGCAGTTACTCGAGGTCCTACGAGCAGTACTTC.

The chain joins TRBV2 to TRBJ1-2, with 9 bases fitting TRBD1. CDR1 and CDR2 (germline): SNHLY, FYNNEI. The CDR3 contains 14 residues. Trimming at V came to 10 bases and at J to 2 bases, leaving 8 bases not matched to a gene. The CDR3 here is CATSGTGFNYGYTF. In DNA, the CDR3 is TGTGCCACTTCCGGGACAGGGTTCAACTATGGCTACACCTTC.